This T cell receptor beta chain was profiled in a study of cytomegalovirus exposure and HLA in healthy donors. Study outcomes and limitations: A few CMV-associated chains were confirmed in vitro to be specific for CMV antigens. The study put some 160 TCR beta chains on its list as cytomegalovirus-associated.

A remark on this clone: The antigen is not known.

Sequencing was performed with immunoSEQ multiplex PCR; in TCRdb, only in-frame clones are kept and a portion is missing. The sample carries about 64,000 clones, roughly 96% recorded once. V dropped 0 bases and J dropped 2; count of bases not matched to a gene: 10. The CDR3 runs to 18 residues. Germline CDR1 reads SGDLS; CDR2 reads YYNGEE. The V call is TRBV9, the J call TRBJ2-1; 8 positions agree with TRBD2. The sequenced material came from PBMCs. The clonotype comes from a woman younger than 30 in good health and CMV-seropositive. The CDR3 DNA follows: TGTGCCAGCAGCGTAGATAGCGGGAACGCATGGACCTACAATGAGCAGTTCTTC. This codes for CASSVDSGNAWTYNEQFF. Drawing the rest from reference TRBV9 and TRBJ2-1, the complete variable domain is DSGVTQTPKHLITATGQRVTLRCSPRSGDLSVYWYQQSLDQGLQFLIQYYNGEERAKGNILERFSAQQFPDLHSELNLSSLELGDSALYFCASSVDSGNAWTYNEQFFGPGTRLTVL.